This T cell receptor (beta chain) originates from a study of blood T cells in healthy people across ages (dated by TCRdb to 2015 to 2017). Notes on the research overall: In model experiments, roughly one uniquely barcoded TCR beta cDNA molecule per two T cells was captured by template switching. The study measured age-related changes in TCR beta repertoire diversity using deep sequencing normalized with unique cDNA molecular identifiers. Donors were grouped into four age groups: young (average roughly 15 years), middle-aged (39), aged (roughly 62) and long-lived (approximately 81). To avoid experimental bias, donors of different ages were distributed randomly across sequencing lanes. The study analyzed two additional independent replicas of 1 million unique cDNA reads from the same blood draw for two donors, one aged 18 to 30 and one aged 80 or older. Study-level results and caveats: Because the CMV infection status of the donors was unknown, age-related changes in expanded clonotypes may potentially have been confounded. As age increased, observed TCR beta diversity per million T cells dropped in a roughly linear way, and a significant reduction was already evident by age around 41. Estimates of total diversity based on one million sequenced T cells were regarded as lower bounds and as underestimates. Because profiling used bulk unsorted PBMCs, naive and antigen-experienced compartments could not be compared conclusively. Observed TCR beta diversity correlated strongly with the percentage of naive T cells measured by flow cytometry. Compared with the aged group, more naive CD4+ T cells, fewer expanded clones and increased TCR diversity were shown by the long-lived group, suggesting age selection.

The 40 or so donors, aged about 6 to 95 years, were systemically healthy Caucasian individuals from Russia. Around 9.8 milliliters of peripheral blood were collected from each donor into EDTA-treated Vacutainer tubes. Ficoll-Paque density-gradient centrifugation was used to isolate PBMCs, with at least 7 million per sample. Total RNA, at least 6 micrograms per sample, was extracted from PBMCs with Trizol reagent. For every donor, flow cytometry on a PBMC aliquot measured the percentage of naive CD45RAhigh/CD27high T cells. A word on this clonotype: There is no known antigen for this receptor. Per-nucleotide qualities are absent, and no much larger clonotype sits a single base away.

Trimming removed 5 bases from V and 2 bases from J, leaving 9 bases between the germline ends. Reading from cysteine to phenylalanine, the CDR3 counts 12 amino acids. The entry retains the CDR3 DNA only, 36 bases that are in frame from base 1. Via the germline V gene (reference sequence), CDR1 is DFQATT and CDR2 SNEGSKA. The library was prepared using 5' RACE. The sequencer listed for this sample is Illumina HiSeq 2500. A second PCR of roughly 7 to 11 cycles was performed with a sample-barcoded 5' primer and a J-beta primer mix. Each TCR beta cDNA molecule received a unique molecular identifier from a template-switch 5' adaptor carrying 12 random nucleotides. Each sample yielded at least 3 million CDR3-containing paired-end reads. First-strand cDNA was synthesized from all RNA with the Mint cDNA synthesis kit, primed by a TRBC-specific oligonucleotide. All cDNA was treated with uracil-DNA glycosylase and then went through a first 18-cycle PCR with the universal primers M1SS and BC2_uni_R. In the authors' own workflow: Normalization of each sample was performed by random selection of 1 million high-quality reads, each carrying a distinct molecular identifier. Instead of being binned into consensus sequences, reads with shared molecular identifiers were discarded. MiTCR, set to a Q25 quality threshold and the strictest error-elimination algorithm, was used for CDR3 identification, clonotype clustering and error correction. Lower-bound total TCR beta diversity was estimated with a nonparametric unseen species model using Euler transformation. TCRdb trimmed the raw reads at Q25, called clones with MiXCR and kept productive beta chains. One record per CDR3 amino acid sequence lists the most common genes and DNA. The V and J calls shown here were made by TCRdb, not taken from the authors' results. The sample records hundreds of thousands of distinct CDR3 sequences, 22% of which are singletons. Of the sample, about 22% falls within the top ten clones.

The sample taken for sequencing was blood. The rearrangement joined TRBV20-1 to TRBJ2-5; the best D guess is TRBD2, with 6 bases matching. This sequence originates from a man in his 70s in good health. The sequence in DNA is TGCAGTGCTGGCGGGATACAAGAGACCCAGTACTTC. It translates to CSAGGIQETQYF.